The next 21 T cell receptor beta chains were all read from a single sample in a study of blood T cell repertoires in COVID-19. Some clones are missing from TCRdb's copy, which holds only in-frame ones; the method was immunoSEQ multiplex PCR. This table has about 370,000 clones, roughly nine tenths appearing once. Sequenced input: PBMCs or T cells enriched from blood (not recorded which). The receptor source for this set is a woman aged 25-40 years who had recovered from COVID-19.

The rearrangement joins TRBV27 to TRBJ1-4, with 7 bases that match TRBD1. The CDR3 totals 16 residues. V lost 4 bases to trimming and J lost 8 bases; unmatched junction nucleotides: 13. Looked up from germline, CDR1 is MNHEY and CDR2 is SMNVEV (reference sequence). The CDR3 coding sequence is TGTGCCAGCAGTTCAAATCGAGGGGGCTTAAACGAAAAACTGTTTTTT. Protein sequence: CASSSNRGGLNEKLFF. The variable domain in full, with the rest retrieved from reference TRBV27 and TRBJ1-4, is EAQVTQNPRYLITVTGKKLTVTCSQNMNHEYMSWYRQDPGLGLRQIYYSMNVEVTDKGDVPEGYKVSRKEKRNFPLILESPSPNQTSLYFCASSSNRGGLNEKLFFGSGTQLSVL.

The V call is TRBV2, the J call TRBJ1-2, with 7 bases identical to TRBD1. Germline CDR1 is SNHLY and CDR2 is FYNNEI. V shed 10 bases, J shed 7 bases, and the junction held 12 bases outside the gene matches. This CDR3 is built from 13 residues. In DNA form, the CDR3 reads TGTGCCACTAGCTACAGGGGTGAGGGTGGCTACACCTTC. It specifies CATSYRGEGGYTF.

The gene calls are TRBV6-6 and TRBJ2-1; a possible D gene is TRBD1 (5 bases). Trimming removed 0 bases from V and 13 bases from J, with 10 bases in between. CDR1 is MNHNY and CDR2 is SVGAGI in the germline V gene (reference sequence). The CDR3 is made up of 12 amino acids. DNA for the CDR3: TGTGCCAGCAGTTACTCGACAGCCGAACAGTTCTTC. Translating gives CASSYSTAEQFF.

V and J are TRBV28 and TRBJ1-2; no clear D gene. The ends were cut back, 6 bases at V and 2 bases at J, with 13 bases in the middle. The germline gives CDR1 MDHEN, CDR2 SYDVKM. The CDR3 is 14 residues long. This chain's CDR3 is CASRAKEYNYGYTF. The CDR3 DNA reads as TGTGCCAGCAGGGCAAAGGAGTACAACTATGGCTACACCTTC.

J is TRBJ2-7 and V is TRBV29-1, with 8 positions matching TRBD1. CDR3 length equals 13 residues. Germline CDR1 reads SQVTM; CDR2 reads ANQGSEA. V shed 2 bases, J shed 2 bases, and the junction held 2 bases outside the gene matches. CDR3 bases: TGCAGCGTTGAAACGACAGGGGCCTACGAGCAGTACTTC. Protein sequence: CSVETTGAYEQYF.

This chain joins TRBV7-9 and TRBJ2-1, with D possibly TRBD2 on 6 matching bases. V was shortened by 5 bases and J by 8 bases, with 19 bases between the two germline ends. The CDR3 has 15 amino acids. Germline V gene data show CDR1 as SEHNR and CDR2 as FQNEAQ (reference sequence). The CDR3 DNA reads TGTGCCAGCAGCCCCCGGCCGGGCGGAGGGGATGAGCAGTTCTTC. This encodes CASSPRPGGGDEQFF.

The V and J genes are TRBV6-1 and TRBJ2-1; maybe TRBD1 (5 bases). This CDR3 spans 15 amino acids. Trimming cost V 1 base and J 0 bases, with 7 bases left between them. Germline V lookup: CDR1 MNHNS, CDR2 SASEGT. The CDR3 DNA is TGTGCCAGCAGTGAAGGAAGGGGCTCCTACAATGAGCAGTTCTTC. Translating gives CASSEGRGSYNEQFF.

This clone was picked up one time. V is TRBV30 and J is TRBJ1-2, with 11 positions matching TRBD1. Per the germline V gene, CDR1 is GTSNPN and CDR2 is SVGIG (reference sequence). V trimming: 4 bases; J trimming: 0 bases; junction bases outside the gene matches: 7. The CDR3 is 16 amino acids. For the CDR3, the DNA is TGTGCCTGGATCCGGGACAGGGGGTATCCTAACTATGGCTACACCTTC. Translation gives CAWIRDRGYPNYGYTF.

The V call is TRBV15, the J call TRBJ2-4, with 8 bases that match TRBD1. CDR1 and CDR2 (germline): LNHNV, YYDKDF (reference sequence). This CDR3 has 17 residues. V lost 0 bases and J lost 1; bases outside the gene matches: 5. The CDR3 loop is CATSRDRTGYAKNIQYF. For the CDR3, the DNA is TGTGCCACCAGCAGAGACCGGACAGGGTACGCCAAAAACATTCAGTACTTC.

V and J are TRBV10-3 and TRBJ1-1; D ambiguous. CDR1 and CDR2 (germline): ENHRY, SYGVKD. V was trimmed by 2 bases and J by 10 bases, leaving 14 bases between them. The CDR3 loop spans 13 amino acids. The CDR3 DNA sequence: TGTGCCATCAGTGAGACCTTGGAGGGAGCAGCTTTCTTT. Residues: CAISETLEGAAFF.

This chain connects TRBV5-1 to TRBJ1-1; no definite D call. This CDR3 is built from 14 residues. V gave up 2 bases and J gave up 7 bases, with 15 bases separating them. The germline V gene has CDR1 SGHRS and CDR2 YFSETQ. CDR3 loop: CASSFDSTRVEAFF. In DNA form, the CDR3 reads TGCGCCAGCAGCTTCGATTCAACGCGGGTTGAAGCTTTCTTT.

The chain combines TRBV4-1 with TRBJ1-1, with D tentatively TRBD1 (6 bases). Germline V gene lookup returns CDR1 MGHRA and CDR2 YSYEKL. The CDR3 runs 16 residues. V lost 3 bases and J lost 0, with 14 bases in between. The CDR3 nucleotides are TGCGCCAGCAGCCACTCCCAGGGGCTAATGAACACTGAAGCTTTCTTT. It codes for CASSHSQGLMNTEAFF.

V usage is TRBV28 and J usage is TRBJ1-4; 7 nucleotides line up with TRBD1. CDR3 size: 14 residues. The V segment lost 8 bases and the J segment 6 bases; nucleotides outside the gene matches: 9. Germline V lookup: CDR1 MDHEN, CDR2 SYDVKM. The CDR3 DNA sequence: TGTGCCAGCGTACTGTCGACAGGGCATGAAAAACTGTTTTTT. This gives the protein CASVLSTGHEKLFF. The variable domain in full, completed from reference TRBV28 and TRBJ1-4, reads DVKVTQSSRYLVKRTGEKVFLECVQDMDHENMFWYRQDPGLGLRLIYFSYDVKMKEKGDIPEGYSVSREKKERFSLILESASTNQTSMYLCASVLSTGHEKLFFGSGTQLSVL.

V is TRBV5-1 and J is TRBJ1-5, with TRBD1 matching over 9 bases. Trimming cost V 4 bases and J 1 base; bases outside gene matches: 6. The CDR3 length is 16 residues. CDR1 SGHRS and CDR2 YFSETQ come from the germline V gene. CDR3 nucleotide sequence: TGCGCCAGCAGCGCCGGGGACAGGGAAAGCAATCAGCCCCAGCATTTT. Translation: CASSAGDRESNQPQHF.

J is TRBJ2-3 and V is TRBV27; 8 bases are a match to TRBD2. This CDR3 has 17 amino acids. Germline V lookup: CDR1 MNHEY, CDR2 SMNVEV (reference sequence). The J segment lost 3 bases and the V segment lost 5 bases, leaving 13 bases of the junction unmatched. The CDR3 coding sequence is TGTGCCAGCAGTCCCTTCGTAGCGGGGAGCAGGACAGATACGCAGTATTTT. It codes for CASSPFVAGSRTDTQYF.

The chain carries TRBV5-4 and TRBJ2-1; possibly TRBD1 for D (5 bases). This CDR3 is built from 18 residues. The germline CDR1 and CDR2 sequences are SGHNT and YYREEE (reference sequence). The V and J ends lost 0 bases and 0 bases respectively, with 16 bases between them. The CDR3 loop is CASSLGIHRISSYNEQFF. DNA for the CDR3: TGTGCCAGCAGCTTGGGGATACACAGGATCAGCTCCTACAATGAGCAGTTCTTC.

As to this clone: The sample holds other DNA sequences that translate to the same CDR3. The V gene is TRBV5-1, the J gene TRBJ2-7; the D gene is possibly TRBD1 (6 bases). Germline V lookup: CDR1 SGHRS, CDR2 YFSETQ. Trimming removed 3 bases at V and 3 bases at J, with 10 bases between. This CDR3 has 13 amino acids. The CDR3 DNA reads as TGCGCCAGCAGCTCGGGACAAAACTACGAGCAGTACTTC. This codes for CASSSGQNYEQYF.

CDR3 sequence (DNA): TGTGCCATCGCTGGGCGGGTTGACAATGAGCAGTTCTTC. Amino acid sequence: CAIAGRVDNEQFF. The J gene is TRBJ2-1, the V gene TRBV10-3, with TRBD2 as a possible D gene (5 bases). Trimming took 8 bases from V and 5 from J, leaving 13 bases between them. The germline gives CDR1 ENHRY, CDR2 SYGVKD. The CDR3 totals 13 residues.

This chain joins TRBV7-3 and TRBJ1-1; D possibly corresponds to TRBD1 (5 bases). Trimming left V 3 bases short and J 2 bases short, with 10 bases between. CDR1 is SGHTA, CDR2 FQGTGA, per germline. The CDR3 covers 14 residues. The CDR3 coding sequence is TGTGCCAGCAGCTTGGGGCTTGGAAACACTGAAGCTTTCTTT. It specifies CASSLGLGNTEAFF.

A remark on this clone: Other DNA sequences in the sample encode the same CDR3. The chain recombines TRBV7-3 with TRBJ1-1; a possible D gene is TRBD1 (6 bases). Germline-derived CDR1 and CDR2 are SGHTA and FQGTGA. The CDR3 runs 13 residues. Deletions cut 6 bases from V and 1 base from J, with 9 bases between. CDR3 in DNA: TGTGCCAGCAGTCCGACAGGGAACACTGAAGCTTTCTTT. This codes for CASSPTGNTEAFF.

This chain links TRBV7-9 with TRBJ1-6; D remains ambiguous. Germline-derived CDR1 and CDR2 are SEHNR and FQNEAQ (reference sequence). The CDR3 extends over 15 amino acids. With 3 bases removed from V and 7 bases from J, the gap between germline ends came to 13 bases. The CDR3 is CASSFLSGGNSPLHF. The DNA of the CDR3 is TGTGCCAGCAGCTTTCTTTCGGGTGGGAATTCACCCCTCCACTTT.